Below, one TCR beta chain is given with its context. The antigen is unknown. Each TCR beta cDNA library carried unique molecular identifiers. Input amounts of 1 to 10 million T cells were used. These gave approximately 500,000 cDNA molecules, so each molecule approximated one T cell. TCRdb redid the calling of the PCR reads with MiXCR, one entry per CDR3 protein. The profile shows 600,000 to 700,000 distinct CDR3 sequences, 59% of them singletons. These data come from a study of post-analysis software for immune sequencing data. Overall study: Clinical courses comprised relapsing-remitting, secondary progressive and progressive-relapsing multiple sclerosis. The study, taken as a whole, reports: Controls showed significantly higher normalized Chao1 diversity than did multiple sclerosis patients. Relative to controls, patients had 5 or 6 TRBV segments at higher frequency, with TRBV5-6, TRBV5-1 and TRBV20-1 among these. F measure grouped same-batch samples tightly together.

Trimming shortened V by 0 bases and J by 0 bases, and 7 bases separated the two germline ends. This CDR3 contains 15 residues. Germline V gene lookup returns CDR1 LGHDT and CDR2 YNNKEL (reference sequence). This receptor was identified in a girl between 2 and 10 years old with multiple sclerosis. This chain links TRBV3-1 with TRBJ2-3; D not resolved. Sequencing input: blood. CDR3 nucleotide sequence: TGTGCCAGCAGCCAAGATGGCGTAAGCACAGATACGCAGTATTTT. Its protein is CASSQDGVSTDTQYF.